The 14 T cell receptor beta chains listed next were all sequenced from one sample in a study of beta chain features in type 1 diabetes. The authors reverse transcribed all of the isolated RNA, so sequencing captured expressed TCRB transcripts. Assay: immunoSEQ multiplex PCR; the TCRdb copy retains only in-frame clones and omits some. The table records over 350,000 clones, approximately 15% of them present only once. Input material: naive CD4+ T cells from blood. The receptors stem from a woman between 18 and 29 years old in good health.

CDR3: CASSPGLTSSYNEQFF. CDR3 in DNA: TGCGCCAGCAGCCCGGGACTCACTAGCTCCTACAATGAGCAGTTCTTC. The J gene is TRBJ2-1, the V gene TRBV5-1, with D perhaps TRBD2 (6 bases). V dropped 4 bases and J dropped 0 bases, with 14 bases sitting between them. CDR3 size: 16 residues. From germline, CDR1 is SGHRS and CDR2 YFSETQ.

The chain links TRBV30 to TRBJ2-2; D unresolved. Deletions cut 3 bases from V and 8 bases from J, with 7 bases between. The CDR3 contains 11 residues. CDR1 is GTSNPN and CDR2 is SVGIG in the germline V gene (reference sequence). The CDR3: CAWSRLGELFF. The CDR3 bases are TGTGCCTGGAGCCGACTTGGGGAGCTGTTTTTT. Full variable domain (outside the CDR3, taken from reference TRBV30 and TRBJ2-2): SQTIHQWPATLVQPVGSPLSLECTVEGTSNPNLYWYRQAAGRGLQLLFYSVGIGQISSEVPQNLSASRPQDRQFILSSKKLLLSDSGFYLCAWSRLGELFFGEGSRLTVL.

This clone was counted between two and nine times. Distinct nucleotide sequences in the sample also encode this CDR3. V usage is TRBV27 and J usage is TRBJ2-7; 9 positions match TRBD1. CDR3 length: 14 residues. Germline V CDR1 and CDR2: MNHEY, SMNVEV (reference sequence). Trimming took 6 bases from V and 3 from J; bases not matched to a gene: 6. The CDR3 DNA reads TGTGCCAGCAGCCCAGGGACAGGGTACTACGAGCAGTACTTC. Its translation is CASSPGTGYYEQYF.

This clone was seen a few times. Here the CDR3 DNA reads TGTGCCAGCACCTGGGAGAGGAACACTGAAGCTTTCTTT. Translated: CASTWERNTEAFF. This chain connects TRBV7-2 to TRBJ1-1; D is ambiguous. V was shortened by 7 bases and J by 1 base, with 10 bases between the two germline ends. Germline CDR1 reads SGHTA; CDR2 reads FQGNSA. This CDR3 spans 13 amino acids.

This chain links TRBV19 with TRBJ1-1; a possible D gene is TRBD1 (5 bases). CDR3 length: 15 residues. V was trimmed by 3 bases and J by 0 bases, leaving 11 bases between them. The germline gives CDR1 LNHDA, CDR2 SQIVND (reference sequence). CDR3 bases: TGTGCCAGTAGTATGTGGGGCTCCATGAACACTGAAGCTTTCTTT. As protein: CASSMWGSMNTEAFF.

In its sample, this clone was seen a few times. This sequence joins TRBV28 and TRBJ2-7, with 13 bases identical to TRBD2. This CDR3 is built from 14 residues. The V segment lost 6 bases and the J segment 3 bases; nucleotides outside the gene matches: 2. Germline V lookup: CDR1 MDHEN, CDR2 SYDVKM. CDR3 sequence: CASSRLAGGYEQYF. The CDR3 coding sequence is TGTGCCAGCAGCCGACTAGCGGGAGGCTACGAGCAGTACTTC.

The V call is TRBV29-1, the J call TRBJ2-2; 10 bases agree with TRBD1. J gave up 7 bases and V 7 bases, and 9 bases lay outside the gene matches. The CDR3 runs to 14 residues. CDR1 and CDR2 (germline): SQVTM, ANQGSEA. CDR3 sequence: CSAGTGDGGGELFF. CDR3 coding DNA: TGCAGCGCTGGGACAGGGGATGGGGGCGGGGAGCTGTTTTTT.

With respect to this clone: The same CDR3 is also encoded by other DNA sequences in this sample. V and J are TRBV9 and TRBJ2-1; D remains ambiguous. The CDR3 has 12 amino acids. V shed 0 bases and J shed 7 bases, with 5 bases lying between them. CDR1 and CDR2 (germline): SGDLS, YYNGEE. The CDR3 protein is CASSVGRNEQFF. The CDR3 region has the DNA TGTGCCAGCAGCGTAGGTAGAAATGAGCAGTTCTTC. Full variable domain (outside the CDR3, taken from reference TRBV9 and TRBJ2-1): DSGVTQTPKHLITATGQRVTLRCSPRSGDLSVYWYQQSLDQGLQFLIQYYNGEERAKGNILERFSAQQFPDLHSELNLSSLELGDSALYFCASSVGRNEQFFGPGTRLTVL.

J is TRBJ2-7 and V is TRBV5-6; 7 positions match TRBD2. The CDR3 is made up of 15 amino acids. V lost 1 base to trimming and J lost 1 base; unmatched junction nucleotides: 5. Germline V CDR1 and CDR2: SGHDT, YYEEEE. The CDR3 loop reads CASSLPGRASYEQYF. CDR3 in DNA: TGTGCCAGCAGCTTGCCGGGGAGGGCATCCTACGAGCAGTACTTC.

This clone showed up just a few times. V is TRBV7-9 and J is TRBJ2-4, with D unresolved. The CDR3 totals 14 residues. V was shortened by 1 base and J by 3 bases, with 7 bases between the two germline ends. Germline CDR1 SEHNR, CDR2 FQNEAQ (reference sequence). CDR3 DNA: TGTGCCAGCAGCTTAGACACAAACAAAAACATTCAGTACTTC. Translated: CASSLDTNKNIQYF.

This clone has more than one count but fewer than ten. The chain is built from TRBV28 and TRBJ2-7; 10 nucleotides agree with TRBD1. With 5 bases clipped from V and 6 bases from J, the junction kept 7 bases outside the gene matches. CDR3 size: 14 residues. Per the germline V gene, CDR1 is MDHEN and CDR2 is SYDVKM. The CDR3 sequence is CASSVGTGAGEQYF. Here the CDR3 DNA reads TGTGCCAGCAGTGTCGGGACAGGGGCTGGCGAGCAGTACTTC.

This clone was seen more than once but under ten times. At the DNA level, this CDR3 is encoded by other sequences in the same sample as well. The chain joins TRBV5-1 to TRBJ2-7, with 8 bases fitting TRBD1. V trimming: 0 bases; J trimming: 3 bases; junction bases outside the gene matches: 2. This CDR3 comprises 14 residues. Per the germline V gene, CDR1 is SGHRS and CDR2 is YFSETQ. This CDR3 is CASSLAGGNYEQYF. CDR3 DNA: TGCGCCAGCAGCTTGGCAGGGGGCAACTACGAGCAGTACTTC. Together with reference TRBV5-1 and TRBJ2-7, the CDR3 gives the full variable domain: KAGVTQTPRYLIKTRGQQVTLSCSPISGHRSVSWYQQTPGQGLQFLFEYFSETQRNKGNFPGRFSGRQFSNSRSEMNVSTLELGDSALYLCASSLAGGNYEQYFGPGTRLTVT.

V usage is TRBV4-2 and J usage is TRBJ2-3, with D unclear. Germline V lookup: CDR1 LGHNA, CDR2 YNFKEQ. This CDR3 has 16 residues. V was shortened by 0 bases and J by 1 base, with 11 bases between the two germline ends. The CDR3 coding sequence is TGTGCCAGCAGCCAAGATCGGGTAGCTCGCACAGATACGCAGTATTTT. Its protein is CASSQDRVARTDTQYF.

This clone has just a few counts. Mismatch with germline at one junction end may stem from a read error. This chain connects TRBV11-1 to TRBJ2-3; the match to TRBD2 covers 10 bases. Germline values: CDR1 SGHAT, CDR2 FQDESV (reference sequence). The CDR3 runs 17 residues. The CDR3 DNA sequence: TGTGCCAGCAGGTTAGGGGATAGCGGGAGGATCCGAGATACGCAGTATTTT. Amino acids: CASRLGDSGRIRDTQYF. Filled out from reference TRBV11-1 and TRBJ2-3, the complete variable domain reads EAEVAQSPRYKITEKSQAVAFWCDPISGHATLYWYRQILGQGPELLVQFQDESVVDDSQLPKDRFSAERLKGVDSTLKIQPAELGDSAMYLCASRLGDSGRIRDTQYFGPGTRLTVL.